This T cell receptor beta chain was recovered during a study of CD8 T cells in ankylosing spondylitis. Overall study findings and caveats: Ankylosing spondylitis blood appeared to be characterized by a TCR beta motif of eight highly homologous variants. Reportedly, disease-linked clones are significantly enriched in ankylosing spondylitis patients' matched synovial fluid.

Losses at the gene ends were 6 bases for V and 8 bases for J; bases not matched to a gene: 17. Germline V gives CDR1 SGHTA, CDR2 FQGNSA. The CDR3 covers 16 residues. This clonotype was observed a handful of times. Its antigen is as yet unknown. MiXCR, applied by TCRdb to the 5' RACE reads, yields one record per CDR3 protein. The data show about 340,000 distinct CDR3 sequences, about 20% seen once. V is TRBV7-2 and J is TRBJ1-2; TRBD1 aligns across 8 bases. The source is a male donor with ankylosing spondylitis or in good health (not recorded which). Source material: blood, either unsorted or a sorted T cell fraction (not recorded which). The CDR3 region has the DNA TGTGCCAGCAGTTGGGACTACTTGGACAGGGAGGGGGGCTACACCTTC. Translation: CASSWDYLDREGGYTF.